These 29 T cell receptor beta chains came from one sample sequenced in a study of regulatory T cells in long-lasting Graves disease. Time point defined: newly diagnosed GD, antithyroid drugs for less than 3 months. There was RNA extracted from PBMCs, and the TCR library was made from it. To make TCR beta libraries, researchers used iRepertoire HTBI primers and Arm-PCR of CDR3 regions. A single record per CDR3 protein comes from TCRdb applying MiXCR to the multiplex PCR reads. The repertoire has about 540,000 distinct CDR3 sequences, roughly 12% of them found once; the top ten carry 8% to 10%. This sample was shared with a second study, whose subject was T cells in Graves' hyperthyroidism and ophthalmopathy.

The sequencing used peripheral blood mononuclear cells (PBMCs), collected at new diagnosis, from a patient treated with antithyroid drugs. The receptors stem from a man aged 30 to 39 with Graves disease.

With regard to this clonotype: One junction end does not reproduce the germline sequence, and a read error may be involved. The rearrangement uses TRBV30 and TRBJ2-7; TRBD1 agrees at 7 bases. CDR1 is GTSNPN and CDR2 is SVGIG in the germline V gene (reference sequence). The CDR3 has 14 amino acids. The CDR3 DNA follows: TGTGCCTGGAGTGTACTAGGGGGCTCCTACGAGCAGTGCTTC. Encoded protein: CAWSVLGGSYEQCF.

This clonotype was seen many times. The V gene is TRBV12-3 or TRBV12-4, the J gene TRBJ2-7; TRBD2 matches 9 bases. CDR3 length: 16 residues. V shed 3 bases, J shed 1 base, and the junction held 7 bases outside the gene matches. CDR3 sequence: CASSFAFTSGSYEQYF. The CDR3 region has the DNA TGTGCCAGCAGTTTCGCCTTTACTAGCGGGTCCTACGAGCAGTACTTC.

A few counts support this clonotype. The CDR3, as DNA: TGTGCCAGCAGCTTGGCGGGAGGGCAACCCTACAATGAGCAGTTCTTC. This codes for CASSLAGGQPYNEQFF. The chain carries TRBV5-4 and TRBJ2-1, with 8 bases aligning to TRBD2. The J segment lost 2 bases and the V segment lost 0 bases, leaving 4 bases of the junction unmatched. Germline V CDR1 and CDR2: SGHNT, YYREEE (reference sequence). This CDR3 has 16 residues.

Remarks on this clonotype: Possible read error: a much larger clone is one base away. The V and J genes are TRBV18 and TRBJ1-4; no firm D call. Germline V gene sequence: CDR1 KGHSH, CDR2 LQKENI. Trimming cost V 4 bases and J 5 bases, with 14 bases left between them. CDR3 size: 15 residues. CDR3 DNA sequence: TGTGCCAGCTCACTACGACCCTGGCAAAATGAAAAACTGTTTTTT. It specifies CASSLRPWQNEKLFF.

This clonotype has ten or more counts. This chain connects TRBV20-1 to TRBJ2-3; no clear D. V lost 6 bases and J lost 2, with 15 bases in between. The CDR3 is 14 amino acids. The germline gives CDR1 DFQATT, CDR2 SNEGSKA (reference sequence). In nucleotides, the CDR3 is TGCAGTGCCTTTTTCCGACTCACCACAGATACGCAGTATTTT. This encodes CSAFFRLTTDTQYF.

This clonotype occurred many times. V usage is TRBV19 and J usage is TRBJ2-7; 9 bases are a match to TRBD2. Losses at the gene ends were 5 bases for V and 2 bases for J; bases not matched to a gene: 10. The CDR3 has 16 residues. Germline CDR1 reads LNHDA; CDR2 reads SQIVND (reference sequence). Written as DNA, the CDR3 is TGTGCCAGTAGTGGTCGGACTAGCGAAGGAACCTACGAGCAGTACTTC. It codes for CASSGRTSEGTYEQYF.

This clonotype was counted ten times or more. This chain joins TRBV5-1 and TRBJ1-2; 10 bases are a match to TRBD1. The J segment lost 5 bases and the V segment lost 4 bases, leaving 8 bases of the junction unmatched. Germline CDR1 and CDR2: SGHRS and YFSETQ. The CDR3 is made up of 15 amino acids. The CDR3, as DNA: TGCGCCAGCAGCACAGCAGGACAGGGGGAGTATGGCTACACCTTC. This gives the protein CASSTAGQGEYGYTF.

This clonotype was recorded at least ten times. The chain combines TRBV24-1 with TRBJ2-6; D gene ambiguous. Looked up from germline, CDR1 is KGHDR and CDR2 is SFDVKD. Trimming took 8 bases from V and 0 from J, leaving 7 bases between them. The CDR3 covers 14 residues. The CDR3 loop reads CATIPVSGANVLTF. CDR3 nucleotide sequence: TGTGCCACCATCCCTGTCTCTGGGGCCAACGTCCTGACTTTC.

This clonotype was detected many times. The chain couples TRBV29-1 to TRBJ1-1; 8 nucleotides align to TRBD1. Per germline, CDR1 SQVTM and CDR2 ANQGSEA. Unmatched junction bases numbered 2, after V lost 0 bases and J lost 8 bases. This CDR3 is built from 12 residues. DNA of the CDR3: TGCAGCGTTGAAGAGGGGACAGGCGAAGCTTTCTTT. It codes for CSVEEGTGEAFF. The full variable domain, completed using reference TRBV29-1 and TRBJ1-1, is SAVISQKPSRDICQRGTSLTIQCQVDSQVTMMFWYRQQPGQSLTLIATANQGSEATYESGFVIDKFPISRPNLTFSTLTVSNMSPEDSSIYLCSVEEGTGEAFFGQGTRLTVV.

As DNA, the CDR3 is TGTGCCAGCCAACCACCGGGGGGGGGAAGAGATACGCAGTATTTT. Translation gives CASQPPGGGRDTQYF. V and J are TRBV5-6 and TRBJ2-3, with 8 positions matching TRBD2. The germline V gene has CDR1 SGHDT and CDR2 YYEEEE. The CDR3 has 15 residues. The J segment lost 5 bases and the V segment lost 7 bases, leaving 12 bases of the junction unmatched.

This clonotype was observed many times. CDR3 amino acids: CSAAGQGGYEQYF. The CDR3 nucleotides read TGCAGTGCCGCCGGACAGGGGGGGTACGAGCAGTACTTC. This chain links TRBV20-1 with TRBJ2-7; 10 bases align to TRBD1. The germline CDR1 and CDR2 sequences are DFQATT and SNEGSKA (reference sequence). J was trimmed by 4 bases and V by 6 bases; bases with no gene match: 6. This CDR3 spans 13 amino acids.

The chain employs TRBV27 and TRBJ2-2; the D gene is possibly TRBD2 (5 bases). V was pared by 1 base and J by 2 bases, with 11 bases between. The CDR3 is 16 residues long. The germline V gene encodes CDR1 MNHEY and CDR2 SMNVEV (reference sequence). CDR3 coding DNA: TGTGCCAGCAGTTTATACCCGGGGTTAAACACCGGGGAGCTGTTTTTT. Residues: CASSLYPGLNTGELFF.

This clonotype has ten or more counts. The DNA of the CDR3 is TGTGCCATCAGAGGATACGGACAGGGCGAAGAGCAGTACTTC. This codes for CAIRGYGQGEEQYF. This chain uses TRBV10-3 with TRBJ2-7, with TRBD1 matching 8 bases. Germline CDR1 and CDR2: ENHRY and SYGVKD. The CDR3 sequence is 14 residues long. V lost 6 bases and J lost 7; bases outside the gene matches: 11.

This sequence joins TRBV29-1 and TRBJ2-7; perhaps TRBD2 as D (6 bases). The CDR3 has 12 residues. Trimming shortened V by 4 bases and J by 3 bases, and 10 bases separated the two germline ends. Germline V gives CDR1 SQVTM, CDR2 ANQGSEA. CDR3 bases: TGCAGCGTTGGCGGGGACGGCTACGAGCAGTACTTC. Translating gives CSVGGDGYEQYF.

Ten or more counts support this clonotype. The chain couples TRBV6-1 to TRBJ2-7, with TRBD2 matching over 9 bases. CDR3 size: 16 residues. CDR1 and CDR2 from the germline V gene are MNHNS and SASEGT. Trimming took 7 bases from V and 5 from J; bases not matched to a gene: 15. CDR3 amino acids: CASIYVTAGGVHEQYF. The CDR3, as DNA: TGTGCCAGCATCTATGTTACAGCGGGAGGAGTCCACGAGCAGTACTTC.

This clonotype was seen a few times. The rearrangement uses TRBV27 and TRBJ1-1; 8 nucleotides align to TRBD1. In germline, CDR1 is MNHEY, CDR2 SMNVEV (reference sequence). The V and J ends lost 9 bases and 1 base, in that order; junction bases with no gene match: 10. The CDR3 runs to 15 residues. This CDR3 is CARSKGGTGNTEAFF. DNA of the CDR3: TGTGCCAGGTCGAAGGGCGGGACAGGGAACACTGAAGCTTTCTTT.

The rearrangement joins TRBV13 to TRBJ2-7; D perhaps matches TRBD2 (6 bases). CDR1 is PRHDT and CDR2 is FYEKMQ in the germline V gene (reference sequence). V lost 3 bases and J lost 5, with 14 bases in between. This CDR3 spans 14 amino acids. Here the CDR3 DNA reads TGTGCCAGCAGCTTCCTTAGCGGCCGGGACGAGCAGTACTTC. Amino acids: CASSFLSGRDEQYF.

Remarks on this clonotype: The junction does not match germline at one end; this may be a read error. The chain employs TRBV27 and TRBJ1-4, with TRBD1 matching over 9 bases. There are 14 residues in the CDR3. CDR1 and CDR2 from the germline V gene are MNHEY and SMNVEV (reference sequence). CDR3 DNA: TGTGCCAGCAATTACAGGGGGCTCAATGGAAAACTGTTTTTT. Translation gives CASNYRGLNGKLFF.

There are many counts of this clonotype. This chain connects TRBV7-8 to TRBJ2-1; 7 nucleotides line up with TRBD2. With V trimmed by 1 base and J by 8 bases, 8 bases remained unmatched. The CDR3 is made up of 15 amino acids. Germline CDR1 is SGHVS and CDR2 is FQNEAQ. In DNA form, the CDR3 reads TGTGCCAGCAGCTTAGGTGGCGGGAGATCCGATGAGCAGTTCTTC. It yields the protein CASSLGGGRSDEQFF. Looking up the rest from reference TRBV7-8 and TRBJ2-1 gives the full variable domain: GAGVSQSPRYKVAKRGQDVALRCDPISGHVSLFWYQQALGQGPEFLTYFQNEAQLDKSGLPSDRFFAERPEGSVSTLKIQRTQQEDSAVYLCASSLGGGRSDEQFFGPGTRLTVL.

The V and J genes are TRBV12-3 or TRBV12-4 and TRBJ2-1; D may match TRBD1 or TRBD2 (5 bases each). The CDR3 is made up of 16 amino acids. The V and J ends lost 6 bases and 5 bases respectively, with 20 bases between them. CDR3 sequence (DNA): TGTGCCAGCAGCTCCAGCCCCCCAGGGAGACACAATGAGCAGTTCTTC. It is translated as CASSSSPPGRHNEQFF.

J is TRBJ2-1 and V is TRBV4-1; 9 bases match TRBD2. In germline, CDR1 is MGHRA, CDR2 YSYEKL. This CDR3 comprises 15 residues. V lost 1 base and J lost 7; bases outside the gene matches: 5. CDR3 region: CASSQVGTSRNEQFF. The CDR3 DNA sequence: TGCGCCAGCAGCCAAGTTGGGACTAGCAGAAATGAGCAGTTCTTC.

The V gene is TRBV19, the J gene TRBJ2-1, with D perhaps matching TRBD1 or TRBD2 (6 bases each). V was trimmed by 5 bases and J by 8 bases, leaving 16 bases between them. From germline, CDR1 is LNHDA and CDR2 SQIVND (reference sequence). This CDR3 has 14 residues. The CDR3 DNA reads TGTGCCAGTAGTGGGGGGCAGGGGCTGTATGAGCAGTTCTTC. It yields the protein CASSGGQGLYEQFF.

There are many counts of this clonotype. This chain joins TRBV11-2 and TRBJ1-4; D is ambiguous. V gave up 3 bases and J gave up 9 bases, with 5 bases separating them. CDR3 length: 11 amino acids. Germline V gene sequence: CDR1 SGHAT, CDR2 FQNNGV. CDR3 amino acids: CASSFNQKLFF. Written as DNA, the CDR3 is TGTGCCAGCAGCTTTAACCAAAAACTGTTTTTT.

The V call is TRBV30, the J call TRBJ1-1, with TRBD1 matching 10 bases. V was pared by 1 base and J by 3 bases, with 8 bases of the junction left unmatched. This CDR3 spans 16 amino acids. Germline CDR1 reads GTSNPN; CDR2 reads SVGIG (reference sequence). The CDR3 is CAWSGDRGPSDTEAFF. CDR3 sequence (DNA): TGTGCCTGGAGTGGCGACAGGGGGCCATCAGACACTGAAGCTTTCTTT.

The chain combines TRBV4-1 with TRBJ1-2; no definite D call. The CDR3 contains 16 residues. Germline CDR1 is MGHRA and CDR2 is YSYEKL. The V gene lost 0 bases and the J gene lost 0 bases, with 11 bases spanning the gap. CDR3 coding DNA: TGCGCCAGCAGCCAAGAGGCGGGGAAAGCTAACTATGGCTACACCTTC. Amino acid sequence: CASSQEAGKANYGYTF.

This clonotype was picked up many times. The chain is built from TRBV12-3 or TRBV12-4 and TRBJ1-3, with D tentatively TRBD1 (6 bases). V was trimmed by 8 bases and J by 7 bases, leaving 18 bases between them. The CDR3 covers 14 residues. The CDR3 loop reads CASRYGGGSNTIYF. The CDR3 nucleotides are TGTGCCAGCCGGTACGGAGGGGGGTCGAACACCATATATTTT.

This clonotype was counted only a few times. The chain combines TRBV7-2 with TRBJ2-7, with 8 positions matching TRBD1. The V and J ends lost 0 bases and 9 bases, in that order; junction bases with no gene match: 7. Germline V CDR1 and CDR2: SGHTA, FQGNSA. The CDR3 extends over 14 amino acids. In nucleotides, the CDR3 is TGTGCCAGCAGCTTAGCGGGAGGACAGGGAGGGCAGTACTTC. Translated, it gives CASSLAGGQGGQYF.

This clonotype showed up just a few times. The chain couples TRBV20-1 to TRBJ1-5, with a weak D call TRBD1 (5 bases). Germline CDR1 and CDR2: DFQATT and SNEGSKA (reference sequence). This CDR3 region has 13 residues. The V end was cut by 1 base, the J end by 7 bases, with 11 bases between. The CDR3: CSARGGQKQPQHF. CDR3 coding DNA: TGCAGTGCTAGAGGGGGCCAGAAGCAGCCCCAGCATTTT.

This clonotype was seen many times. V is TRBV3-1 and J is TRBJ1-5; D is unresolved. The CDR3 is made up of 13 amino acids. V lost 5 bases and J lost 0, with 5 bases in between. Germline V lookup: CDR1 LGHDT, CDR2 YNNKEL (reference sequence). The CDR3 is CASSLYSNQPQHF. In nucleotides, the CDR3 is TGTGCCAGCAGCTTATATAGCAATCAGCCCCAGCATTTT.